Presented here are 13 T cell receptor beta chains from one specimen sequenced in a study of T cell responses to AZD1222 COVID-19 vaccine. Sequencing was performed with immunoSEQ multiplex PCR; in TCRdb, only in-frame clones are kept and a portion is missing. The sample yields 150,000 to 200,000 clones, approximately 90% seen once. The sequenced sample was peripheral blood, obtained 28 days after the second AZD1222 dose. The receptors derive from an adult who received the AZD1222 COVID-19 vaccine.

The chain uses TRBV5-6 and TRBJ1-1; D not certain. V was shortened by 0 bases and J by 1 base, with 10 bases between the two germline ends. Germline CDR1 and CDR2: SGHDT and YYEEEE. This CDR3 spans 15 amino acids. The CDR3: CASSLAVTTNTEAFF. For the CDR3, the DNA is TGTGCCAGCAGCTTGGCTGTTACCACGAACACTGAAGCTTTCTTT.

The chain uses TRBV9 and TRBJ1-2; weak D call: TRBD1 (5 bases). Per the germline V gene, CDR1 is SGDLS and CDR2 is YYNGEE. The CDR3 totals 16 residues. Between the trimmed V and J ends, which lost 3 bases and 2 bases, there was a span of 17 bases. The CDR3 reads CASSASDSPVNYGYTF. The CDR3 bases are TGTGCCAGCAGCGCATCCGACAGTCCCGTAAACTATGGCTACACCTTC.

This clone has a handful of counts. The V call is TRBV19, the J call TRBJ1-5, with unresolved D. V lost 5 bases, J lost 5 bases, and 7 bases lay in between. From germline, CDR1 is LNHDA and CDR2 SQIVND (reference sequence). This CDR3 has 12 residues. The CDR3 DNA follows: TGTGCCAGTAGTCCCTGGGATCAGCCCCAGCATTTT. Amino acids: CASSPWDQPQHF.

V usage is TRBV7-9 and J usage is TRBJ2-5; D possibly matches TRBD1 or TRBD2 (5 bases each). This CDR3 contains 13 residues. Trimming removed 9 bases from V and 2 bases from J, with 13 bases in between. CDR1 is SEHNR, CDR2 FQNEAQ, per germline (reference sequence). The CDR3, as DNA: TGTGCCAGTACGGGGCAGAGGCAAGAGACCCAGTACTTC. It yields the protein CASTGQRQETQYF.

The chain recombines TRBV7-9 with TRBJ2-5; unclear D gene. Germline CDR1 is SEHNR and CDR2 is FQNEAQ (reference sequence). The CDR3 contains 14 residues. V was trimmed by 1 base and J by 1 base, leaving 7 bases between them. Written as DNA, the CDR3 is TGTGCCAGCAGCTTAGACTTAGGCCAAGAGACCCAGTACTTC. Translating it yields CASSLDLGQETQYF.

The CDR3 reads CAISGTPGGEGEAFF. The CDR3 region has the DNA TGTGCCATCAGTGGGACCCCGGGGGGGGAAGGTGAAGCTTTCTTT. This chain connects TRBV10-3 to TRBJ1-1; D perhaps matches TRBD1 (5 bases). In germline, CDR1 is ENHRY, CDR2 SYGVKD. V was cut by 4 bases and J by 7 bases, with 19 bases left in between. The CDR3 has 15 amino acids.

This clone has only a few counts. CDR3 loop: CASSTPGQDNYGYTF. The CDR3, as DNA: TGTGCCAGCAGTACTCCGGGACAGGATAACTATGGCTACACCTTC. The chain has TRBV2 and TRBJ1-2, with 8 bases lining up with TRBD1. Germline CDR1 SNHLY, CDR2 FYNNEI. The J segment lost 1 base and the V segment lost 5 bases, leaving 6 bases of the junction unmatched. This CDR3 has 15 amino acids.

The gene calls are TRBV28 and TRBJ2-1; D is unresolved. CDR1 is MDHEN, CDR2 SYDVKM, per germline. The CDR3 length is 14 residues. Deletions cut 8 bases from V and 2 bases from J, with 13 bases between. The CDR3 DNA reads as TGTGCCAGCCTCCGTACAGCGCCCTACAATGAGCAGTTCTTC. Translating it yields CASLRTAPYNEQFF.

CDR3 loop: CASTRRYEQYF. CDR3 coding DNA: TGTGCCAGCACCAGAAGGTACGAGCAGTACTTC. This rearrangement joins TRBV28 to TRBJ2-7; the D is unclear. The V gene's germline CDR1 is MDHEN and CDR2 SYDVKM. The CDR3 has 11 residues. Deletions cut 7 bases from V and 4 bases from J, with 8 bases between.

This chain joins TRBV11-2 and TRBJ2-7, with 16 bases lining up with TRBD2. Germline V gives CDR1 SGHAT, CDR2 FQNNGV. J lost 2 bases, V lost 6 bases, and 4 bases had no gene match. The CDR3 spans 16 residues. CDR3 sequence reads: CASRPGTSGRAYEQYF. DNA for the CDR3: TGTGCCAGCAGGCCGGGGACTAGCGGGAGGGCCTACGAGCAGTACTTC. Combining the CDR3 with reference TRBV11-2 and TRBJ2-7 gives the whole variable domain EAGVAQSPRYKIIEKRQSVAFWCNPISGHATLYWYQQILGQGPKLLIQFQNNGVVDDSQLPKDRFSAERLKGVDSTLKIQPAKLEDSAVYLCASRPGTSGRAYEQYFGPGTRLTVT.

The chain recombines TRBV5-8 with TRBJ1-1, with D unclear. This CDR3 is built from 12 residues. The V end lost 4 bases, the J end lost 1 base, and 5 bases lay between the germline ends. Germline loops: CDR1 SGHTS, CDR2 YDEGEE. The CDR3 reads CASSRRNTEAFF. The CDR3 region has the DNA TGTGCCAGCAGCAGAAGGAACACTGAAGCTTTCTTT. Full variable domain (remainder filled in from reference TRBV5-8 and TRBJ1-1): EAGVTQSPTHLIKTRGQQATLRCSPISGHTSVYWYQQALGLGLQFLLWYDEGEERNRGNFPPRFSGRQFPNYSSELNVNALELEDSALYLCASSRRNTEAFFGQGTRLTVV.

The rearrangement uses TRBV7-2 and TRBJ2-5, with unresolved D. This CDR3 is built from 13 residues. V dropped 5 bases and J dropped 5 bases, with 12 bases sitting between them. Germline CDR1 and CDR2: SGHTA and FQGNSA. In DNA form, the CDR3 reads TGTGCCAGCAGCCGAAACTCCCTGGAGACCCAGTACTTC. It yields the protein CASSRNSLETQYF.

J is TRBJ1-3 and V is TRBV29-1; 10 nucleotides line up with TRBD1. Unmatched junction bases numbered 1, after V lost 2 bases and J lost 0 bases. The CDR3 is made up of 15 amino acids. Germline CDR1 and CDR2: SQVTM and ANQGSEA. CDR3 loop: CSVERTGGSGNTIYF. CDR3 in DNA: TGCAGCGTTGAACGGACAGGGGGCTCTGGAAACACCATATATTTT.